The TCR beta chain described here comes from a study of CDR3 diversity in severe acne. TCRdb processed the PCR reads anew with MiXCR; each CDR3 protein has one entry. The table has approximately 77,000 distinct CDR3 sequences, approximately 49% seen once. V gave up 7 bases and J gave up 2 bases; unmatched junction bases: 9. The CDR3 runs 15 residues. Germline V lookup: CDR1 LNHDA, CDR2 SQIVND (reference sequence). The sequenced material came from blood. This chain joins TRBV19 and TRBJ2-3; 7 bases are a match to TRBD2. This receptor was obtained from a male donor with severe acne vulgaris. The CDR3 DNA is TGTGCCAGTACCCTGGGGACTACCAACACAGATACGCAGTATTTT. Amino acids: CASTLGTTNTDTQYF.